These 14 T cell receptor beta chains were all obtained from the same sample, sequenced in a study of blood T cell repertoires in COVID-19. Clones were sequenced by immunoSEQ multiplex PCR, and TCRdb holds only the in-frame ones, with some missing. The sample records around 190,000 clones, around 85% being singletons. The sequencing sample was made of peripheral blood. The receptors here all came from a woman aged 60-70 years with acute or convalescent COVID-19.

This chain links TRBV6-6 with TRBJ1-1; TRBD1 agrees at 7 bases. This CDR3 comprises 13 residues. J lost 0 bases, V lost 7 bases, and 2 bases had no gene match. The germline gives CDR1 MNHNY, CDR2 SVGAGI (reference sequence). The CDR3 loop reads CASTDRVNTEAFF. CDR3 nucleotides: TGTGCCAGCACTGACAGGGTGAACACTGAAGCTTTCTTT.

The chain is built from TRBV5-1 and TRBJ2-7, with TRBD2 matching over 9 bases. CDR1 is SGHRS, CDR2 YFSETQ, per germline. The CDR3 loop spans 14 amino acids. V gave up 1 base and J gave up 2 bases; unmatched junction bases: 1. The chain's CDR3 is CASSLIAGAYEQYV. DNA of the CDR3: TGCGCCAGCAGCTTGATAGCGGGAGCCTACGAGCAGTACGTC.

CDR3 coding DNA: TGTGCCAGCAGTCTAGGGACAGGGGCAGATACGCAGTATTTT. Translating it yields CASSLGTGADTQYF. This sequence joins TRBV27 and TRBJ2-3, with 10 bases fitting TRBD1. Germline V CDR1 and CDR2: MNHEY, SMNVEV (reference sequence). Trimming removed 5 bases from V and 4 bases from J; junction bases left unmatched: 3. This CDR3 region has 14 residues.

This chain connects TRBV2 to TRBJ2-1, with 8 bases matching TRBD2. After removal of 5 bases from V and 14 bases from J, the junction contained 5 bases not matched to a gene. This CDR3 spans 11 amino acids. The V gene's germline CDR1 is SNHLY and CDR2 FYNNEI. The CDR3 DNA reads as TGTGCCAGCAGTCGGAGCGGGAGTGAGTTCTTC. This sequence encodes CASSRSGSEFF.

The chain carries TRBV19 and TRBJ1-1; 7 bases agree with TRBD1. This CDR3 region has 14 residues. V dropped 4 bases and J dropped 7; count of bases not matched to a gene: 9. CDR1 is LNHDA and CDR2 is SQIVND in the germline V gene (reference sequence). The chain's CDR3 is CASSTDRAIGEAFF. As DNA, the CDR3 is TGTGCCAGTAGTACTGACAGGGCAATCGGTGAAGCTTTCTTT.

This CDR3 is CASSRDRDVAEQFF. The CDR3 DNA sequence: TGTGCCAGCAGCCGGGACAGGGATGTGGCTGAGCAGTTCTTC. The chain couples TRBV7-3 to TRBJ2-1; 9 bases line up with TRBD1. The J segment lost 9 bases and the V segment lost 5 bases, leaving 8 bases of the junction unmatched. Germline CDR1 reads SGHTA; CDR2 reads FQGTGA. The CDR3 totals 14 residues. Drawing the rest from reference TRBV7-3 and TRBJ2-1, the complete variable domain is GAGVSQTPSNKVTEKGKYVELRCDPISGHTALYWYRQSLGQGPEFLIYFQGTGAADDSGLPNDRFFAVRPEGSVSTLKIQRTERGDSAVYLCASSRDRDVAEQFFGPGTRLTVL.

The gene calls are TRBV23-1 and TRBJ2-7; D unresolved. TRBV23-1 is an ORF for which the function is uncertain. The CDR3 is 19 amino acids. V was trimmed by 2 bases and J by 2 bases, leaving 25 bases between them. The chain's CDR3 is CASSQPPNQIYWSPYEQYF. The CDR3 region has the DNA TGCGCCAGCAGTCAACCGCCCAACCAGATCTACTGGAGTCCCTACGAGCAGTACTTC.

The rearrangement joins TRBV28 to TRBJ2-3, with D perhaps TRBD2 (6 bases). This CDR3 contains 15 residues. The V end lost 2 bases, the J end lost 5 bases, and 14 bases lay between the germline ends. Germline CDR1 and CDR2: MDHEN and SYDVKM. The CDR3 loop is CASSLRRMGGDTQYF. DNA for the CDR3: TGTGCCAGCAGTTTACGGCGTATGGGGGGAGATACGCAGTATTTT.

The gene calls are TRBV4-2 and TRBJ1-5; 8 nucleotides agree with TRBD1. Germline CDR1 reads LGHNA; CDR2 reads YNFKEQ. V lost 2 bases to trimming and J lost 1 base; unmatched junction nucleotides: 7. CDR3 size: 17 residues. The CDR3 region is CASSQRGGDRSNQPQHF. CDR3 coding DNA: TGTGCCAGCAGCCAAAGGGGGGGGGACAGGAGCAATCAGCCCCAGCATTTT.

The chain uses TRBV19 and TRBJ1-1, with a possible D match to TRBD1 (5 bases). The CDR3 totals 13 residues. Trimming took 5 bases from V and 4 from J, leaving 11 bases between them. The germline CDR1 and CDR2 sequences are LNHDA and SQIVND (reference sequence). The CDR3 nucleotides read TGTGCCAGTAGTCCCTCGGGGGGCACTGAAGCTTTCTTT. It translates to CASSPSGGTEAFF.

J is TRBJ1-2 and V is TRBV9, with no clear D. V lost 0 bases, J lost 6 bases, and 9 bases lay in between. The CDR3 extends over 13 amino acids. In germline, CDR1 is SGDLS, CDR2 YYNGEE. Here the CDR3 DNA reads TGTGCCAGCAGCGTAGGAACAGTCGATGGCTACACCTTC. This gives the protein CASSVGTVDGYTF.

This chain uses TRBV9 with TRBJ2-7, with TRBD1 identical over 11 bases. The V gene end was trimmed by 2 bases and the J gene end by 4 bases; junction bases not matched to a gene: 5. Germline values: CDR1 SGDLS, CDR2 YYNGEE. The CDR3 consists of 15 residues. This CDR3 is CASSVRTGGAYEQYF. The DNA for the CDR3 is TGTGCCAGCAGCGTTCGGACAGGGGGCGCATACGAGCAGTACTTC. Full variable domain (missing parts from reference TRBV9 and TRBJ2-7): DSGVTQTPKHLITATGQRVTLRCSPRSGDLSVYWYQQSLDQGLQFLIQYYNGEERAKGNILERFSAQQFPDLHSELNLSSLELGDSALYFCASSVRTGGAYEQYFGPGTRLTVT.

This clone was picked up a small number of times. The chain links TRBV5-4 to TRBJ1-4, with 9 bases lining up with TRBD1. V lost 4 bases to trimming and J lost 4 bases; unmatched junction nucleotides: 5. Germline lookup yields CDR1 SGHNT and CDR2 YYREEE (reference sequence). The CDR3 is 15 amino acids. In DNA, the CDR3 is TGTGCCAGCAGCAAAGGACAGGGGATTAATGAAAAACTGTTTTTT. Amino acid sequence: CASSKGQGINEKLFF.

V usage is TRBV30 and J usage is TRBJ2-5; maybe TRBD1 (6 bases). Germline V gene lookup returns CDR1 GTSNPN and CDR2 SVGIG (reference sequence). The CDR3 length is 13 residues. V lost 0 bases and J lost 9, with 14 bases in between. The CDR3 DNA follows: TGTGCCTGGAGTGTAGTAGGGGGAAAGTCCCAGTACTTC. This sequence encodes CAWSVVGGKSQYF. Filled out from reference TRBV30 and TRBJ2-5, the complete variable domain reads SQTIHQWPATLVQPVGSPLSLECTVEGTSNPNLYWYRQAAGRGLQLLFYSVGIGQISSEVPQNLSASRPQDRQFILSSKKLLLSDSGFYLCAWSVVGGKSQYFGPGTRLLVL.